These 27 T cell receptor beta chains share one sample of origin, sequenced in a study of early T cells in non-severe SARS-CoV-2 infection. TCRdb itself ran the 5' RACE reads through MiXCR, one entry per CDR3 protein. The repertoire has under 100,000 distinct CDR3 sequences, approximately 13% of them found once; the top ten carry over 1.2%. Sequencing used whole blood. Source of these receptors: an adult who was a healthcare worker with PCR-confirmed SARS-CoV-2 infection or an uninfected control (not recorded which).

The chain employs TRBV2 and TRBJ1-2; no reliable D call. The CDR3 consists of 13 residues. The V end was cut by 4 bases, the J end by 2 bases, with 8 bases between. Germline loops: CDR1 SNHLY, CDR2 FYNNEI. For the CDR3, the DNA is TGTGCCAGCAGTGCCGGGGAGAACTATGGCTACACCTTC. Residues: CASSAGENYGYTF.

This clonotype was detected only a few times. CDR3 in amino acids: CASSLRGYGYTF. The CDR3 DNA reads TGTGCCAGCAGTTTAAGAGGCTATGGCTACACCTTC. The gene calls are TRBV12-3 or TRBV12-4 and TRBJ1-2; D is unclear. V was pared by 2 bases and J by 4 bases, with 5 bases between. The CDR3 runs 12 residues.

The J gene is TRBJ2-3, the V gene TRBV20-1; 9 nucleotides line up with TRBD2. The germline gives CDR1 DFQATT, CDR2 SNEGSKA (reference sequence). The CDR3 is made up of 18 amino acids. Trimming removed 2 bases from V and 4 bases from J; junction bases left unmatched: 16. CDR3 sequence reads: CSARRDSRLAGLADTQYF. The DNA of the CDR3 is TGCAGTGCTAGAAGGGACAGCCGGCTAGCGGGGTTAGCAGATACGCAGTATTTT.

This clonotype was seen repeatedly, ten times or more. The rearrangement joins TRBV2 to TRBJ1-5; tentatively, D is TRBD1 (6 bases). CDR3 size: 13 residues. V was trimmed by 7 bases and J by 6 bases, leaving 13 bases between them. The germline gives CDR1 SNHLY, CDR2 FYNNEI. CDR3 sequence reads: CASTKEGGQPQHF. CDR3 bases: TGTGCCAGCACGAAGGAAGGGGGTCAGCCCCAGCATTTT.

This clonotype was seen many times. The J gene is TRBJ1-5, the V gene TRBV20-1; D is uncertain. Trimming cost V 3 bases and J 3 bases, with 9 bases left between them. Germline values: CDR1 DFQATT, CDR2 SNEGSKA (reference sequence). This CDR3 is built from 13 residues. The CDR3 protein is CSASRQDNQPQHF. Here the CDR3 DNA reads TGCAGTGCTAGTCGCCAGGACAATCAGCCCCAGCATTTT.

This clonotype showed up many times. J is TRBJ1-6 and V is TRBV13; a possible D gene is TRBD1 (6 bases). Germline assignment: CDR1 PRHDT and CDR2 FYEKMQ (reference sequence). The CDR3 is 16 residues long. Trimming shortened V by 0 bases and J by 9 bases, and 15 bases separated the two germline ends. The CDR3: CASSLGQGQNISPLHF. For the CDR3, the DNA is TGTGCCAGCAGCTTAGGACAGGGACAAAATATTTCACCCCTCCACTTT.

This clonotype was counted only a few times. The CDR3 reads CASSPQGGGSTEAFF. CDR3 in DNA: TGTGCCAGCTCACCACAGGGAGGGGGAAGCACTGAAGCTTTCTTT. This chain uses TRBV18 with TRBJ1-1; D is possibly TRBD1 (6 bases). The CDR3 is made up of 15 amino acids. Germline V lookup: CDR1 KGHSH, CDR2 LQKENI. V lost 1 base and J lost 4, with 13 bases in between.

Written as DNA, the CDR3 is TGTGCCACCGCACTTAGTAACTATGGCTACACCTTC. It codes for CATALSNYGYTF. The rearrangement uses TRBV28 and TRBJ1-2, with D unresolved. Trimming cost V 10 bases and J 1 base, with 10 bases left between them. The CDR3 contains 12 residues. CDR1 and CDR2 (germline): MDHEN, SYDVKM.

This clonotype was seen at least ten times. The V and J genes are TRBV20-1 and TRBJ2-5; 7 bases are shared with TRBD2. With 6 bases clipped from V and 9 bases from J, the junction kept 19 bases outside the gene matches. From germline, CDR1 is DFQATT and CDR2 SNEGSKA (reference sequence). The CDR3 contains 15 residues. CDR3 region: CSAPRVSGVPQSQYF. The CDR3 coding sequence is TGCAGTGCCCCGAGGGTCAGCGGGGTCCCCCAGTCCCAGTACTTC.

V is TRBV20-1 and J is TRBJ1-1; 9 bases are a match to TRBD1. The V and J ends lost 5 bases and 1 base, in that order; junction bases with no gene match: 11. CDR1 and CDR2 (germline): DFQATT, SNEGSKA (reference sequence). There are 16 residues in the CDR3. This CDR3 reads CSALKGQGLRNTEAFF. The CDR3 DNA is TGCAGTGCTCTCAAGGGACAGGGACTTCGGAACACTGAAGCTTTCTTT.

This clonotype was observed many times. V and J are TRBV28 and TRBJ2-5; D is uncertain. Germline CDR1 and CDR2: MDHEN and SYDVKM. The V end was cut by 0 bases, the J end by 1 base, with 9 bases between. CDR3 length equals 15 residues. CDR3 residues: CASSLWGLAQETQYF. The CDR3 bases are TGTGCCAGCAGTTTATGGGGGTTGGCCCAAGAGACCCAGTACTTC. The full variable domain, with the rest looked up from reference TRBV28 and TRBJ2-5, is DVKVTQSSRYLVKRTGEKVFLECVQDMDHENMFWYRQDPGLGLRLIYFSYDVKMKEKGDIPEGYSVSREKKERFSLILESASTNQTSMYLCASSLWGLAQETQYFGPGTRLLVL.

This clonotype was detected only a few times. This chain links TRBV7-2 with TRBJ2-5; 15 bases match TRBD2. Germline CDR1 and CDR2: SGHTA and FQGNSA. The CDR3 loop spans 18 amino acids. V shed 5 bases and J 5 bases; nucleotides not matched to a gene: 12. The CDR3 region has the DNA TGTGCCAGCAGCCCGGGGACTAGCGGGGGGCCCGTGGGGGAGACCCAGTACTTC. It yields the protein CASSPGTSGGPVGETQYF. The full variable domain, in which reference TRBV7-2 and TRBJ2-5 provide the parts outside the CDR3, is GAGVSQSPSNKVTEKGKDVELRCDPISGHTALYWYRQSLGQGLEFLIYFQGNSAPDKSGLPSDRFSAERTGGSVSTLTIQRTQQEDSAVYLCASSPGTSGGPVGETQYFGPGTRLLVL.

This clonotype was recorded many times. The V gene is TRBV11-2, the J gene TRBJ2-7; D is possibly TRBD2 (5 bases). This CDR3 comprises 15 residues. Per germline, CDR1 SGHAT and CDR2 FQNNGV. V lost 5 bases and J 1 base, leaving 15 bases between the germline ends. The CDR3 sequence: CASSPSPRLSYEQYF. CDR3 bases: TGTGCCAGCAGCCCTAGCCCCCGGTTGTCCTACGAGCAGTACTTC.

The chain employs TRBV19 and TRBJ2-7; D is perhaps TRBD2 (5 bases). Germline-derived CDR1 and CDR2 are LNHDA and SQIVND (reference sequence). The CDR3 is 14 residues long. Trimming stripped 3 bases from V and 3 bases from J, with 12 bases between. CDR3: CASSITRRDYEQYF. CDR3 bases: TGTGCCAGTAGTATTACCAGACGGGACTACGAGCAGTACTTC.

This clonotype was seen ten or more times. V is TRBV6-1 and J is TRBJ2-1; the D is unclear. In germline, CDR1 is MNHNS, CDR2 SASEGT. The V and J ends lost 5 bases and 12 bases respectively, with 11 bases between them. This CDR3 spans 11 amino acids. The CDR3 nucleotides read TGTGCCAGCAGTTCACTGGCGAGGCAGTTCTTC. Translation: CASSSLARQFF.

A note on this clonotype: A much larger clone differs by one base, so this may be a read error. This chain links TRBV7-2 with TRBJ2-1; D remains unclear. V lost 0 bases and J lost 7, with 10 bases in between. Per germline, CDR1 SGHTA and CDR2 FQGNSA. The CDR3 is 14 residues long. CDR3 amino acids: CTSSLAAVSNEQFF. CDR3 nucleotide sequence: TGTACCAGCAGCTTAGCCGCCGTCTCGAATGAGCAGTTCTTC.

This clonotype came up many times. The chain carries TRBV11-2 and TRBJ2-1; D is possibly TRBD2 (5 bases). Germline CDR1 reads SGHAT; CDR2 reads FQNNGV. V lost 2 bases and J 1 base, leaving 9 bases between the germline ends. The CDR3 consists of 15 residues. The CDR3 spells CASSLLRGSYNEQFF. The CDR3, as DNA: TGTGCCAGCAGCTTACTCCGGGGTTCCTACAATGAGCAGTTCTTC.

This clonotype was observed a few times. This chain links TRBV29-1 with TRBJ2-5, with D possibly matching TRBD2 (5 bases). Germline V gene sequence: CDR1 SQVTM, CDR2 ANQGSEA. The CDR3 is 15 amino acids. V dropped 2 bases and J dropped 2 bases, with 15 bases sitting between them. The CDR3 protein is CSVEFRASIQETQYF. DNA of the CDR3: TGCAGCGTTGAATTTCGGGCTAGCATACAAGAGACCCAGTACTTC.

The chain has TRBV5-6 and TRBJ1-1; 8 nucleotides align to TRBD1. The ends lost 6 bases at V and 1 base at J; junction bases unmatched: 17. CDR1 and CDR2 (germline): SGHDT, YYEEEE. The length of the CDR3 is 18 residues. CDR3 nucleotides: TGTGCCAGCATCCCGTGGGTTGGACAGGGCAGTACGAACACTGAAGCTTTCTTT. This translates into CASIPWVGQGSTNTEAFF.

DNA for the CDR3: TGTGCCAGCAGCTGGGTTCGGACGGGGAACTATGGCTACACCTTC. Its translation is CASSWVRTGNYGYTF. This chain connects TRBV7-2 to TRBJ1-2, with unresolved D. V lost 4 bases and J 2 bases, leaving 14 bases between the germline ends. The CDR3 consists of 15 residues. Germline V gene sequence: CDR1 SGHTA, CDR2 FQGNSA.

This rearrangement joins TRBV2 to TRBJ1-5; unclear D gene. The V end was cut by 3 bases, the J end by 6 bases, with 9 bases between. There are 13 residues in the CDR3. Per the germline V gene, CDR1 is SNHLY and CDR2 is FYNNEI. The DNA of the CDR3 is TGTGCCAGCAGTGAGGAATATGGTCAGCCCCAGCATTTT. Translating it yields CASSEEYGQPQHF.

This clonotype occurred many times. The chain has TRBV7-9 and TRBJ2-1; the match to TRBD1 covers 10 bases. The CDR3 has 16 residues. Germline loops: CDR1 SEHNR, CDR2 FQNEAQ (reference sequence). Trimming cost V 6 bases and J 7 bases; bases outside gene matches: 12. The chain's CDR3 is CASRYRDRGLGNEQFF. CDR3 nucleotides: TGTGCCAGCAGATATCGGGACAGGGGCCTGGGGAATGAGCAGTTCTTC. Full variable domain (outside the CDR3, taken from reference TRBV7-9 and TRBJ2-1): DTGVSQNPRHKITKRGQNVTFRCDPISEHNRLYWYRQTLGQGPEFLTYFQNEAQLEKSRLLSDRFSAERPKGSFSTLEIQRTEQGDSAMYLCASRYRDRGLGNEQFFGPGTRLTVL.

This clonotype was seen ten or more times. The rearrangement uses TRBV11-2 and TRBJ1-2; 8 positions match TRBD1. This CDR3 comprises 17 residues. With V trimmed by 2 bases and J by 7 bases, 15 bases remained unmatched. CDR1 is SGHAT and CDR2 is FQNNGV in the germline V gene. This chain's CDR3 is CASSLYTRARGLRGYTF. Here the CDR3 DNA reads TGTGCCAGCAGCTTATACACACGGGCCAGGGGGCTGCGTGGCTACACCTTC. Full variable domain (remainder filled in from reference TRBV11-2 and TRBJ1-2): EAGVAQSPRYKIIEKRQSVAFWCNPISGHATLYWYQQILGQGPKLLIQFQNNGVVDDSQLPKDRFSAERLKGVDSTLKIQPAKLEDSAVYLCASSLYTRARGLRGYTFGSGTRLTVV.

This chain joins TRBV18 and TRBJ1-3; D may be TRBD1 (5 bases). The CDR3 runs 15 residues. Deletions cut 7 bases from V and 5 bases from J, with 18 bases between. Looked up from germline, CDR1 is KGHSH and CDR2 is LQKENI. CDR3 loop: CASLQSRGQRNTIYF. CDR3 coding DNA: TGTGCCAGCTTACAATCCCGGGGCCAACGAAACACCATATATTTT.

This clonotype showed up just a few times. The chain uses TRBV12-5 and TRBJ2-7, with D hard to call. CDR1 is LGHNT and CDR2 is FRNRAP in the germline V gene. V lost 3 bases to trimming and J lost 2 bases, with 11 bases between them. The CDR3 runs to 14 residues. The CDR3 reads CASGFFGRTYEQYF. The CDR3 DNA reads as TGTGCTAGTGGTTTCTTCGGCCGGACCTACGAGCAGTACTTC.

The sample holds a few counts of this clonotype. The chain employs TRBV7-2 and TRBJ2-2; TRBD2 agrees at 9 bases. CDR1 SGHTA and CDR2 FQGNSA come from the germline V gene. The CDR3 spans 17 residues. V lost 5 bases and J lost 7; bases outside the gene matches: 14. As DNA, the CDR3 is TGTGCCAGCAGCGCCCCCGGAGCGGGGGGCCACAGCGGGGAGCTGTTTTTT. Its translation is CASSAPGAGGHSGELFF.

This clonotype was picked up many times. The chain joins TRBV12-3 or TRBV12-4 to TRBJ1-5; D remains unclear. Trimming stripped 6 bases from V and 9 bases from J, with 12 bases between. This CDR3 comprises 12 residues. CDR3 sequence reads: CASSPTWGPQHF. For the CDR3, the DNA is TGTGCCAGCAGCCCAACTTGGGGGCCCCAGCATTTT.